This entry lists 9 T cell receptor beta chains sequenced from one sample in a study of T cell changes during pregnancy in multiple sclerosis. Here immunoSEQ multiplex PCR was the method, and the copy in TCRdb shows in-frame clones only, minus some. The sample lists over 90,000 clones, about nine tenths occurring once. The sample consisted of peripheral blood, taken in the second trimester of pregnancy. The receptors here all came from a female donor in good health, enrolled as a control in a pregnancy study.

CDR3 sequence reads: CASSQLAGAFGEQFF. CDR3 coding DNA: TGTGCCAGCAGCCAACTAGCGGGAGCTTTCGGTGAGCAGTTCTTC. The chain joins TRBV14 to TRBJ2-1; TRBD2 matches 10 bases. Trimming cost V 2 bases and J 9 bases; bases outside gene matches: 7. Germline values: CDR1 SGHDN, CDR2 FVKESK. The CDR3 runs 15 residues.

J is TRBJ2-1 and V is TRBV18; D possibly corresponds to TRBD1 (5 bases). The germline CDR1 and CDR2 sequences are KGHSH and LQKENI. The CDR3 extends over 15 amino acids. Trimming pared 4 bases from V and 4 bases from J, leaving 14 bases between. In DNA form, the CDR3 reads TGTGCCAGCTCACTCCTGGACACGAGGTACAATGAGCAGTTCTTC. Residues: CASSLLDTRYNEQFF.

The genes are TRBV5-6 and TRBJ2-7; 7 positions match TRBD2. J gave up 2 bases and V 0 bases, and 5 bases lay outside the gene matches. Per germline, CDR1 SGHDT and CDR2 YYEEEE. The CDR3 is 15 residues long. CDR3 in DNA: TGTGCCAGCAGCTTGGGGCCTAGCGGAACCTACGAGCAGTACTTC. Translated: CASSLGPSGTYEQYF.

This chain joins TRBV9 and TRBJ2-3; 15 nucleotides agree with TRBD2. J was trimmed by 5 bases and V by 3 bases; bases with no gene match: 4. The germline CDR1 and CDR2 sequences are SGDLS and YYNGEE. This CDR3 has 16 amino acids. CDR3 in DNA: TGTGCCAGCAGCGGGACTAGCGGGGGGGGGAGAGATACGCAGTATTTT. It is translated as CASSGTSGGGRDTQYF.

This chain connects TRBV19 to TRBJ1-5; 9 nucleotides line up with TRBD1. Germline V lookup: CDR1 LNHDA, CDR2 SQIVND (reference sequence). The CDR3 runs 19 residues. The J segment lost 3 bases and the V segment lost 5 bases, leaving 17 bases of the junction unmatched. The CDR3 sequence: CASSLPRTGAYVFNQPQHF. CDR3 nucleotide sequence: TGTGCCAGTAGTTTGCCACGGACAGGGGCTTACGTATTCAATCAGCCCCAGCATTTT.

The chain has TRBV27 and TRBJ1-1, with 9 bases identical to TRBD1. Germline lookup yields CDR1 MNHEY and CDR2 SMNVEV (reference sequence). J gave up 0 bases and V 4 bases, and 12 bases lay outside the gene matches. CDR3 size: 18 residues. The CDR3 DNA reads as TGTGCCAGCAGTTCAAGACCCGGGACAGGGAGCATGAACACTGAAGCTTTCTTT. This codes for CASSSRPGTGSMNTEAFF.

V is TRBV18 and J is TRBJ2-7; D perhaps matches TRBD1 (6 bases). This CDR3 is built from 18 residues. Germline assignment: CDR1 KGHSH and CDR2 LQKENI. Trimming removed 1 base from V and 1 base from J, with 20 bases in between. The CDR3 loop is CASSPRGITTGLSYEQYF. CDR3 coding DNA: TGTGCCAGCTCACCACGGGGGATAACGACAGGTCTTTCCTACGAGCAGTACTTC.

In this sample, this clone turned up a few times. The V gene is TRBV19, the J gene TRBJ1-2, with D perhaps TRBD1 (5 bases). In germline, CDR1 is LNHDA, CDR2 SQIVND (reference sequence). Trimming shortened V by 2 bases and J by 1 base, and 14 bases separated the two germline ends. The CDR3 is 16 amino acids. The CDR3 sequence is CASSINSGGHNYGYTF. In DNA form, the CDR3 reads TGTGCCAGTAGTATAAACTCGGGGGGTCATAACTATGGCTACACCTTC.

This clone was counted only a few times. The chain couples TRBV5-4 to TRBJ2-7, with 11 bases that match TRBD1. V trimming: 2 bases; J trimming: 6 bases; junction bases outside the gene matches: 7. The CDR3 covers 15 residues. In germline, CDR1 is SGHNT, CDR2 YYREEE (reference sequence). The CDR3 protein is CASSLSGQGVGEQYF. The DNA of the CDR3 is TGTGCCAGCAGCTTATCGGGACAGGGGGTGGGCGAGCAGTACTTC.